The present entry profiles one T cell receptor beta chain with its context. Its antigen remains unknown. The record originates from a study of cytomegalovirus exposure and HLA in healthy donors. The germline V gene encodes CDR1 SGHAT and CDR2 FQNNGV. V lost 5 bases, J lost 5 bases, and 12 bases lay in between. This CDR3 contains 13 residues. PCR involved 60 Vbeta and 13 Jbeta primers. Original handling: A later analysis tallied some 80 million unique TCR beta chains, approximately 10 million of them shared. TCRdb's table, derived via immunoSEQ multiplex PCR, lists solely in-frame clones and lacks some. That table supplies the V and J calls and clone size; D and trimming were determined from the DNA. Of around 200,000 clones listed, roughly 84% were seen once; the top ten hold roughly 1.6%. Study-wide results and caveats: Sequencing likely generated an artifact that appeared as a cluster of highly shared sequence variants. Later on, a genetic analysis was performed. It linked a missense variant in DCLRE1C with V- and J-gene trimming of TCR beta.

The source is a man between 50 and 59 years old in good health and CMV-seronegative. The chain recombines TRBV11-2 with TRBJ1-1, with D possibly matching TRBD1 (6 bases). Material: PBMCs. The CDR3 DNA reads TGTGCCAGCAGCCGGTCCAGGGGAACTGAAGCTTTCTTT. Residues: CASSRSRGTEAFF.